This T cell receptor (beta chain) is from a study of T cell repertoires in cytomegalovirus infection. Overall study: HLA-B-restricted CMV epitopes that are well studied were used alongside recently identified HLA-C-restricted ones. Shared public TCR beta signatures pointed to both CMV infection and a matching HLA type. The study's findings and limits: What dominated the ex vivo response were HLA-C-restricted CMV-specific TCR beta clonotypes.

The germline gives CDR1 SGHVS, CDR2 FQNEAQ. Trimming cost V 4 bases and J 8 bases; bases outside gene matches: 11. The length of the CDR3 is 15 residues. Of note for this clonotype: What it recognizes is unknown.

Each CDR3 protein gets one entry after TCRdb re-called the reads with MiXCR. Altogether roughly 49,000 distinct CDR3 sequences are present, roughly 22% being singletons, with the ten largest covering about 87%. V usage is TRBV7-8 and J usage is TRBJ2-1; TRBD1 matches at 7 bases. The sequence was obtained from a human donor in good health (CMV status not recorded). Some clones in this sample may be carry-over from other donors' samples. The sample was CD8+ T cells from cultured PBMCs, taken from culture after CMV antigen stimulation. Here the CDR3 DNA reads TGTGCCAGCAGCTCCAAACAGGGGAGTTTATATGAGCAGTTCTTC. This encodes CASSSKQGSLYEQFF. The full variable domain, its missing parts supplied by reference TRBV7-8 and TRBJ2-1, is GAGVSQSPRYKVAKRGQDVALRCDPISGHVSLFWYQQALGQGPEFLTYFQNEAQLDKSGLPSDRFFAERPEGSVSTLKIQRTQQEDSAVYLCASSSKQGSLYEQFFGPGTRLTVL.